The clone carrying this T cell receptor (beta chain) was counted a single time. Its antigen is currently unknown. Division of CD4+ cells produced a CD45RA+ naive subset and a CD45RA-negative memory subset. In the original processing: Filtering differed because ImmunoSEQ produced junction-only sequences that carried no quality scores. Data came from immunoSEQ multiplex PCR; TCRdb stores just in-frame clones and leaves some out. The DNA gave D and trimming, while V, J and clone size come from that table. The table records more than 850,000 clones, 70% to 80% of them present only once. These data originate in a study of shared clonotypes between healthy human individuals. On the study more broadly: Per donor, CD8 memory used one plate, CD8 naive used two, CD4 memory used three and CD4 naive used three. Study outcomes and limitations: Clonotypes that were shared across a handful of donors made up around 5% of naive CD4 clonotypes.

The V end lost 7 bases, the J end lost 4 bases, and 11 bases lay between the germline ends. The CDR3 sequence is 13 residues long. Germline V gene sequence: CDR1 SNHLY, CDR2 FYNNEI. The sequenced sample consisted of memory CD4+ T cells from PBMCs. Subset of the sample: CD45RA-negative fraction. The receptor was derived from a man in his late teens or twenties in good health. Some clones in this sample may be carry-over from other donors' samples. The gene calls are TRBV2 and TRBJ1-3; no clear D. This CDR3 reads CASTEEAGNTIYF. The CDR3 DNA sequence: TGTGCCAGCACCGAAGAGGCAGGAAACACCATATATTTT. Drawing the rest from reference TRBV2 and TRBJ1-3, the complete variable domain is EPEVTQTPSHQVTQMGQEVILRCVPISNHLYFYWYRQILGQKVEFLVSFYNNEISEKSEIFDDQFSVERPDGSNFTLKIRSTKLEDSAMYFCASTEEAGNTIYFGEGSWLTVV.